The T cell receptor (beta chain) described here comes from a study of shared clonotypes between healthy human individuals. Study-level background: The plates for each donor numbered three CD4 naive, three CD4 memory, two CD8 naive and one CD8 memory.

V shed 3 bases and J 11 bases; nucleotides not matched to a gene: 13. Germline CDR1 and CDR2: SGHDT and YYEEEE. The CDR3 has 16 residues. Clones were sequenced by immunoSEQ multiplex PCR, and TCRdb holds only the in-frame ones, with some missing. The table has about 2.4 million clones, just over 90% seen once; the top ten hold around 0.15%. In its sample, this clone was seen once. No antigen is known for it. Study outcomes and limitations: Generally, estimated richness proved larger in naive subsets than it did in memory subsets. The rarefaction results pointed to incomplete sorted-subset sequencing despite large depth.

The investigators split CD4+ cells into a CD45RA+ naive subset and a CD45RA-negative memory subset. Specimen: naive CD4+ T cells sorted from blood. Subset: CD45RA+ positively selected. This TCR derives from a man aged 18 to 30 in good health. V and J are TRBV5-6 and TRBJ2-3; 12 bases map to TRBD2. In DNA form, the CDR3 reads TGTGCCAGCAGCTCGGCTAGCGGGGGGGCTCCCCCTCGGCAGTATTTT. This encodes CASSSASGGAPPRQYF.